This TCR beta chain was identified in a study of T cells after yellow fever vaccination. About the study: Fractions of low cell number were prepared using SMART-Seq v4 Ultra Low Input.

Study-wide results and limits: The booster saw the reappearance of most primary-vaccination clones (roughly 97% CD4, 88% CD8).

Conversion of TCR transcripts into cDNA relied on 5'RACE template switching, which added a universal primer site and UMIs. TCRdb ran MiXCR on the 5' RACE reads and lists one entry per CDR3 protein. The data show about 360,000 distinct CDR3 sequences, with approximately 6% seen just once and 15% held by the top ten. The sample holds a few counts of this clonotype. No antigen is known for it. Germline V gene lookup returns CDR1 SGHKS and CDR2 YYEKEE (reference sequence). This CDR3 is 18 amino acids long. The germline V and J ends were trimmed by 0 bases and 3 bases, with 18 bases remaining between them.

The chain uses TRBV5-5 and TRBJ2-2, with D unresolved. This clonotype was obtained from a young man who received the YFV17D yellow fever vaccine. Sequencing used PBMCs, obtained 5 days after the yellow fever booster vaccination. The CDR3 coding sequence is TGTGCCAGCAGCTTGGCCATAGGAATACGGTCGGACACCGGGGAGCTGTTTTTT. This codes for CASSLAIGIRSDTGELFF.